Below are 8 T cell receptor beta chains sequenced from a single sample in a study of blood T cell repertoires in COVID-19. Using immunoSEQ multiplex PCR, the repertoire was profiled, and TCRdb retains in-frame clones only, with some absent. The sample contains under 300,000 clones, around 90% of which appear only once. Sequencing input: PBMCs or T cells enriched from blood (not recorded which). The origin of the receptors is a woman in her forties who had recovered from COVID-19.

V and J are TRBV7-9 and TRBJ1-1, with D possibly TRBD1 on 5 matching bases. The V end was cut by 5 bases, the J end by 0 bases, with 13 bases between. Germline V lookup: CDR1 SEHNR, CDR2 FQNEAQ (reference sequence). This CDR3 has 15 residues. CDR3 sequence (DNA): TGTGCCAGCAGCCCGGGCACGACAGTGAACACTGAAGCTTTCTTT. Translating it yields CASSPGTTVNTEAFF.

The chain links TRBV19 to TRBJ1-2; TRBD1 might be the D (5 bases). The germline CDR1 and CDR2 sequences are LNHDA and SQIVND (reference sequence). V lost 6 bases, J lost 4 bases, and 15 bases lay in between. The CDR3 contains 14 residues. The CDR3 here is CASSPRQGGYGYTF. Here the CDR3 DNA reads TGTGCCAGTAGCCCGAGGCAGGGAGGCTATGGCTACACCTTC. The full variable domain, in which reference TRBV19 and TRBJ1-2 provide the parts outside the CDR3, is DGGITQSPKYLFRKEGQNVTLSCEQNLNHDAMYWYRQDPGQGLRLIYYSQIVNDFQKGDIAEGYSVSREKKESFPLTVTSAQKNPTAFYLCASSPRQGGYGYTFGSGTRLTVV.

This chain connects TRBV6-5 to TRBJ2-5; a weak D match, TRBD1 (5 bases). This CDR3 comprises 14 residues. The V and J ends lost 2 bases and 2 bases respectively, with 9 bases between them. The V gene's germline CDR1 is MNHEY and CDR2 SVGAGI. The CDR3 coding sequence is TGTGCCAGCAGTTACGTGCAGGGACAAGAGACCCAGTACTTC. Translated, it gives CASSYVQGQETQYF.

The rearrangement links TRBV14 to TRBJ2-5; 11 bases are shared with TRBD2. The CDR3 has 16 residues. V lost 4 bases, J lost 4 bases, and 8 bases stayed unmatched. The germline V gene encodes CDR1 SGHDN and CDR2 FVKESK. Here the CDR3 DNA reads TGTGCCAGCAGCCCCGCGAGGCTAGCGGGAGGAGAGACCCAGTACTTC. Translating gives CASSPARLAGGETQYF.

V usage is TRBV28 and J usage is TRBJ1-5, with 10 bases matching TRBD1. Germline V gene data show CDR1 as MDHEN and CDR2 as SYDVKM. V trimming: 6 bases; J trimming: 1 base; junction bases outside the gene matches: 9. This CDR3 has 17 residues. In DNA, the CDR3 is TGTGCCAGCAGGACTATCGGGACAGGGGTGAGCAATCAGCCCCAGCATTTT. Protein sequence: CASRTIGTGVSNQPQHF.

J is TRBJ2-7 and V is TRBV19, with TRBD2 matching 11 bases. The CDR3 covers 15 residues. V dropped 3 bases and J dropped 2; count of bases not matched to a gene: 3. Germline V lookup: CDR1 LNHDA, CDR2 SQIVND (reference sequence). CDR3 sequence reads: CASSMTSGDAYEQYF. CDR3 coding DNA: TGTGCCAGTAGTATGACTAGCGGGGACGCCTACGAGCAGTACTTC.

This chain connects TRBV5-1 to TRBJ1-1; D might be TRBD1 (5 bases). Germline V lookup: CDR1 SGHRS, CDR2 YFSETQ. This CDR3 spans 14 amino acids. Trimming stripped 6 bases from V and 2 bases from J, with 14 bases between. CDR3 DNA sequence: TGCGCCAGCAACCCGGGACTGACTAACACTGAAGCTTTCTTT. It translates to CASNPGLTNTEAFF.

The chain combines TRBV29-1 with TRBJ2-3; the D gene is possibly TRBD2 (6 bases). Trimming shortened V by 4 bases and J by 1 base, and 12 bases separated the two germline ends. The germline V gene has CDR1 SQVTM and CDR2 ANQGSEA. This CDR3 is 14 amino acids long. The CDR3 nucleotides read TGCAGCGTTGTGGGGGACTTAGGCACAGATACGCAGTATTTT. This gives the protein CSVVGDLGTDTQYF.